Listed below are T cell receptor beta chains from one sample, sequenced in a study of T cell repertoires in cytomegalovirus infection. TCRdb used MiXCR to reprocess the reads, holding one entry per CDR3 protein. The data hold some 100,000 distinct CDR3 sequences, with under 25% observed a single time. The material sequenced was CD8+ T cells from PBMCs. The receptors come from a human donor in good health (CMV status not recorded). Some clones in this sample may be carry-over from other donors' samples. Each CDR3 is given with its conserved first and last residue. Each record gives: V gene, D gene, clone size, J gene, CDR3 protein, CDR3 DNA. A D gene is named only where the DNA matches it firmly. Some rows mark clone size as missing; the rest say once, few, many or name a class of expanded clone.

v_call: TRBV27; d_call: .; clone_size: few; j_call: TRBJ1-2; cdr3_aa: CASSFSRNYGYTF; cdr3_nt: TGTGCCAGCAGTTTCTCACGAAACTATGGCTACACCTTC
v_call: TRBV20-1; d_call: .; clone_size: many; j_call: TRBJ2-1; cdr3_aa: CSARKGGAYNEQFF; cdr3_nt: TGCAGTGCTAGAAAGGGGGGCGCCTACAATGAGCAGTTCTTC
v_call: TRBV6-6; d_call: TRBD1; clone_size: once; j_call: TRBJ2-7; cdr3_aa: CASSYPGGTYEQYF; cdr3_nt: TGTGCCAGCAGTTACCCAGGGGGCACCTACGAGCAGTACTTC
v_call: TRBV6-5; d_call: .; clone_size: few; j_call: TRBJ2-3; cdr3_aa: CASSYSSWVPPSTDTQYF; cdr3_nt: TGTGCCAGCAGTTACTCGAGTTGGGTCCCCCCTAGCACAGATACGCAGTATTTT
v_call: TRBV7-9; d_call: .; clone_size: many; j_call: TRBJ2-5; cdr3_aa: CASSPPTSRTQYF; cdr3_nt: TGTGCCAGCAGCCCGCCGACAAGTCGGACCCAGTACTTC
v_call: TRBV11-2; d_call: .; clone_size: .; j_call: TRBJ2-2; cdr3_aa: CASSLSLLGELFF; cdr3_nt: TGTGCCAGCAGCTTATCTCTACTGGGGGAGCTGTTTTTT
v_call: TRBV10-3; d_call: .; clone_size: medium-sized; j_call: TRBJ1-1; cdr3_aa: CAIRDMNTEAFF; cdr3_nt: TGTGCCATCCGAGACATGAACACTGAAGCTTTCTTT
v_call: TRBV7-2; d_call: .; clone_size: many; j_call: TRBJ1-2; cdr3_aa: CASSSNPGGRGSYGYTF; cdr3_nt: TGTGCCAGCAGCTCAAACCCCGGGGGGAGGGGCTCCTATGGCTACACCTTC
v_call: TRBV19; d_call: .; clone_size: few; j_call: TRBJ1-5; cdr3_aa: CASSIVTSQPQHF; cdr3_nt: TGTGCCAGTAGTATAGTCACGAGTCAGCCCCAGCATTTT
v_call: TRBV12-5; d_call: .; clone_size: .; j_call: TRBJ1-5; cdr3_aa: CASGPPGVGNQPQHF; cdr3_nt: TGTGCTAGTGGTCCCCCCGGGGTGGGGAATCAGCCCCAGCATTTT
v_call: TRBV7-8; d_call: .; clone_size: many; j_call: TRBJ2-7; cdr3_aa: CASSLSIDGSVYEQYF; cdr3_nt: TGTGCCAGCAGCCTGTCAATTGACGGGTCCGTCTACGAGCAGTACTTC
v_call: TRBV29-1; d_call: TRBD2; clone_size: few; j_call: TRBJ2-5; cdr3_aa: CSGGREKETQYF; cdr3_nt: TGCAGCGGAGGGCGGGAGAAGGAGACCCAGTACTTC
v_call: TRBV6-6; d_call: TRBD1; clone_size: .; j_call: TRBJ1-2; cdr3_aa: CASSARQGSNYGYTF; cdr3_nt: TGTGCCAGCAGTGCCCGACAGGGCTCCAACTATGGCTACACCTTC
v_call: TRBV4-1; d_call: .; clone_size: few; j_call: TRBJ1-6; cdr3_aa: CASSQDRGANSPLHF; cdr3_nt: TGCGCCAGCAGCCAAGACAGGGGTGCTAATTCACCCCTCCACTTT
v_call: TRBV9; d_call: .; clone_size: .; j_call: TRBJ1-1; cdr3_aa: CASSLLGDLSNTEAFF; cdr3_nt: TGTGCCAGCAGCCTCCTAGGAGACCTCTCGAACACTGAAGCTTTCTTT
v_call: TRBV20-1; d_call: TRBD2; clone_size: .; j_call: TRBJ2-1; cdr3_aa: CSAALWTSQQGEQFF; cdr3_nt: TGCAGTGCCGCCCTCTGGACTAGCCAACAAGGGGAGCAGTTCTTC
v_call: TRBV2; d_call: .; clone_size: .; j_call: TRBJ2-5; cdr3_aa: CASRKTNRDPYQETQYF; cdr3_nt: TGTGCCAGCAGGAAGACAAACAGGGACCCGTACCAAGAGACCCAGTACTTC
v_call: TRBV7-9; d_call: TRBD1; clone_size: .; j_call: TRBJ1-1; cdr3_aa: CASSSPPQGAFVGTEAFF; cdr3_nt: TGTGCCAGCAGCTCCCCCCCACAGGGGGCTTTTGTGGGCACTGAAGCTTTCTTT
v_call: TRBV2; d_call: .; clone_size: few; j_call: TRBJ1-1; cdr3_aa: CASSPGTSGTEAFF; cdr3_nt: TGTGCCAGCAGTCCAGGGACATCCGGGACTGAAGCTTTCTTT
v_call: TRBV15; d_call: .; clone_size: .; j_call: TRBJ2-2; cdr3_aa: CATKQALNTGELFF; cdr3_nt: TGTGCCACCAAACAGGCTTTGAACACCGGGGAGCTGTTTTTT
v_call: TRBV14; d_call: .; clone_size: many; j_call: TRBJ2-4; cdr3_aa: CASSPGKKGFQYF; cdr3_nt: TGTGCCAGCAGCCCAGGAAAGAAGGGATTTCAGTACTTC
v_call: TRBV14; d_call: TRBD1; clone_size: few; j_call: TRBJ1-2; cdr3_aa: CASSQTGTGGYGYTF; cdr3_nt: TGTGCCAGCAGCCAAACCGGGACAGGGGGCTATGGCTACACCTTC
v_call: TRBV20-1; d_call: .; clone_size: .; j_call: TRBJ1-1; cdr3_aa: CSARGSRGLNTEAFF; cdr3_nt: TGCAGTGCTAGAGGCAGTCGGGGCCTTAACACTGAAGCTTTCTTT
v_call: TRBV6-2/TRBV6-3; d_call: TRBD2; clone_size: .; j_call: TRBJ2-5; cdr3_aa: CASRRLETSRMGETQYF; cdr3_nt: TGTGCCAGCAGGCGGCTAGAGACTAGCCGGATGGGAGAGACCCAGTACTTC
v_call: TRBV7-9; d_call: .; clone_size: few; j_call: TRBJ2-7; cdr3_aa: CASSLVEGGEQYF; cdr3_nt: TGTGCCAGCAGCTTAGTGGAGGGTGGTGAGCAGTACTTC
v_call: TRBV6-2/TRBV6-3; d_call: TRBD1; clone_size: .; j_call: TRBJ1-1; cdr3_aa: CASINPDRKNTEAFF; cdr3_nt: TGTGCCAGCATCAACCCGGACAGGAAAAACACTGAAGCTTTCTTT
v_call: TRBV7-2; d_call: TRBD1; clone_size: few; j_call: TRBJ2-5; cdr3_aa: CASSLSTGTGETQYF; cdr3_nt: TGTGCCAGCAGCTTATCCACCGGGACAGGAGAGACCCAGTACTTC
v_call: TRBV12-3/TRBV12-4; d_call: .; clone_size: .; j_call: TRBJ1-5; cdr3_aa: CASSPDSYQPQHF; cdr3_nt: TGTGCCAGCAGTCCGGACAGCTATCAGCCCCAGCATTTT
v_call: TRBV29-1; d_call: TRBD1; clone_size: .; j_call: TRBJ2-1; cdr3_aa: CSVETTGQGYEQFF; cdr3_nt: TGCAGCGTTGAAACGACGGGACAGGGCTATGAGCAGTTCTTC
v_call: TRBV11-2; d_call: .; clone_size: .; j_call: TRBJ2-5; cdr3_aa: CASSLDRNQETQYF; cdr3_nt: TGTGCCAGCAGCTTAGACAGGAATCAAGAGACCCAGTACTTC
v_call: TRBV10-2; d_call: .; clone_size: .; j_call: TRBJ2-3; cdr3_aa: CASKWSAGSTDTQYF; cdr3_nt: TGCGCCAGCAAGTGGTCGGCAGGGAGCACAGATACGCAGTATTTT
v_call: TRBV7-6; d_call: .; clone_size: few; j_call: TRBJ1-5; cdr3_aa: CASSSNSGLSAYSNQPQHF; cdr3_nt: TGTGCCAGCAGCTCGAATTCGGGACTTTCTGCCTATAGCAATCAGCCCCAGCATTTT
v_call: TRBV7-8; d_call: .; clone_size: many; j_call: TRBJ1-5; cdr3_aa: CASSLDRQGNQPQHF; cdr3_nt: TGTGCCAGCAGCTTAGACCGGCAGGGCAATCAGCCCCAGCATTTT
v_call: TRBV7-9; d_call: .; clone_size: many; j_call: TRBJ2-1; cdr3_aa: CASSLELQTNEQFF; cdr3_nt: TGTGCCAGCAGCTTGGAGTTACAGACCAATGAGCAGTTCTTC
v_call: TRBV6-6; d_call: TRBD2; clone_size: .; j_call: TRBJ2-5; cdr3_aa: CASSQTLAGKTQYF; cdr3_nt: TGTGCCAGCAGTCAGACTTTAGCGGGGAAGACCCAGTACTTC
v_call: TRBV28; d_call: .; clone_size: few; j_call: TRBJ1-2; cdr3_aa: CASSPPNYGYTF; cdr3_nt: TGTGCCAGCAGTCCTCCTAACTATGGCTACACCTTC
v_call: TRBV7-6; d_call: .; clone_size: many; j_call: TRBJ2-2; cdr3_aa: CASSLAWGLGELFF; cdr3_nt: TGTGCCAGCAGCTTAGCGTGGGGGCTCGGGGAGCTGTTTTTT